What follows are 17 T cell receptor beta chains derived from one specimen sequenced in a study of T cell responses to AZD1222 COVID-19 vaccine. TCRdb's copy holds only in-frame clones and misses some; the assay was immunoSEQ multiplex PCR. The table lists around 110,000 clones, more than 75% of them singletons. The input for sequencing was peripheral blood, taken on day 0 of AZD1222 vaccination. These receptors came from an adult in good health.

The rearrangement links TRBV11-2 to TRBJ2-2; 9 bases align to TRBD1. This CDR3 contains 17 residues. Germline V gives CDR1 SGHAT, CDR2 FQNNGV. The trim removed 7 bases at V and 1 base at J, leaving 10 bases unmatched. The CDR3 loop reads CASNPLPGQGNTGELFF. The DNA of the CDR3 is TGTGCCAGCAACCCACTCCCGGGACAGGGGAACACCGGGGAGCTGTTTTTT.

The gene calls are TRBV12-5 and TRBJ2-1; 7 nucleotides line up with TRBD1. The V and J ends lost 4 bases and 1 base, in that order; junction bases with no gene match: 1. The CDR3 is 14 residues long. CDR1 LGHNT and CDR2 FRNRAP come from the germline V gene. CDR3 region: CASGSDRSYNEQFF. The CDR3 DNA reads TGTGCTAGTGGTTCGGACAGGTCCTACAATGAGCAGTTCTTC.

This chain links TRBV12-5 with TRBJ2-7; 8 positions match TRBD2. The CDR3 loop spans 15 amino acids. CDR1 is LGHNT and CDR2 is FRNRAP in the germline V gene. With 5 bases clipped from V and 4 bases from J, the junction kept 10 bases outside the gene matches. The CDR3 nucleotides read TGTGCTAGTGGTAAAGGCGGGGGGTTGGGGTACGAGCAGTACTTC. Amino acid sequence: CASGKGGGLGYEQYF.

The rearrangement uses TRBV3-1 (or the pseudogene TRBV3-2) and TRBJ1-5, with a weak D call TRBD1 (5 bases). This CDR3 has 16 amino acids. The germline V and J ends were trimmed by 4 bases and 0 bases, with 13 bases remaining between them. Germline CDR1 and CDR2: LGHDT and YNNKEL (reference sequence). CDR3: CASSRRGRYSNQPQHF. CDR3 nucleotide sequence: TGTGCCAGCAGCCGACGGGGCAGGTATAGCAATCAGCCCCAGCATTTT.

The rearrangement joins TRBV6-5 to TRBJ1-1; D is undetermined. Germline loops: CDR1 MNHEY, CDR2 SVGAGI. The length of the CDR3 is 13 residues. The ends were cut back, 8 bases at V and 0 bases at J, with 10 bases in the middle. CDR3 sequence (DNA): TGTGCCAGCCGAAGAGGCATGAACACTGAAGCTTTCTTT. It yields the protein CASRRGMNTEAFF.

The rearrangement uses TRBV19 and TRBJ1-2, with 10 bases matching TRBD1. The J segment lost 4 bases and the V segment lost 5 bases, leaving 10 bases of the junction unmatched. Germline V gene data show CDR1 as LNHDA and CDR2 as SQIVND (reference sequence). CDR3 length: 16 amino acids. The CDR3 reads CASSLTGGAVPYGYTF. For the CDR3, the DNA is TGTGCCAGTAGTCTGACAGGGGGCGCGGTACCCTATGGCTACACCTTC.

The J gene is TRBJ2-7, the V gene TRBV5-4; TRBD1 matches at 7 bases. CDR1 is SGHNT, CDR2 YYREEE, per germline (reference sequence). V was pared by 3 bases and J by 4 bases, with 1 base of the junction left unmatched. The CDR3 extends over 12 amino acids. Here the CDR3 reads CASSSTGYEQYF. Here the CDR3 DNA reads TGTGCCAGCAGCTCGACAGGGTACGAGCAGTACTTC.

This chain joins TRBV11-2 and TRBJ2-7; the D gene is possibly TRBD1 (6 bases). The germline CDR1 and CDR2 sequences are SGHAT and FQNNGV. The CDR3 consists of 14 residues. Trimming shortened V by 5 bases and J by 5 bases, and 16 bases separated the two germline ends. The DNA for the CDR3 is TGTGCCAGCAGCCTGCTTGGGGGCATCGACGAGCAGTACTTC. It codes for CASSLLGGIDEQYF.

CDR3 sequence (DNA): TGTGCCAGCAGCTCCACACCCGGGTGGGGGCTCGCAGATACGCAGTATTTT. Its translation: CASSSTPGWGLADTQYF. The V gene is TRBV11-3, the J gene TRBJ2-3, with D perhaps TRBD1 (6 bases). The V and J ends lost 4 bases and 4 bases respectively, with 21 bases between them. Per germline, CDR1 SGHNT and CDR2 YENEEA. The CDR3 has 17 amino acids.

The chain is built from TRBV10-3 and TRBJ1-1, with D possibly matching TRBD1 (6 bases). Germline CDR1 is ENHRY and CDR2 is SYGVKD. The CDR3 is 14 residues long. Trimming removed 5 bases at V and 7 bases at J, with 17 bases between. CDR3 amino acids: CAISRGGARREAFF. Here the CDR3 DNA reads TGTGCCATCAGTAGGGGGGGGGCCAGGCGTGAAGCTTTCTTT.

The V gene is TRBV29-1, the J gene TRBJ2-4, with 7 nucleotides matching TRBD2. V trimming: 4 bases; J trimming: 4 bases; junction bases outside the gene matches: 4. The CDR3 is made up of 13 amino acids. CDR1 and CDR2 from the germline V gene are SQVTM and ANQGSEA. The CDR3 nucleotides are TGCAGCGTTGTTTGGGAGGGGAAAAACATTCAGTACTTC. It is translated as CSVVWEGKNIQYF.

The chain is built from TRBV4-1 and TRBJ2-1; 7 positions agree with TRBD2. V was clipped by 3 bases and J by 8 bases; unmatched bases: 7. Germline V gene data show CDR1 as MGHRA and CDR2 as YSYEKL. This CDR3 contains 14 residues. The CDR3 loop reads CASSHVGGMDEQFF. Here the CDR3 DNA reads TGCGCCAGCAGCCACGTGGGGGGGATGGATGAGCAGTTCTTC.

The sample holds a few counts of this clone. The CDR3 is CASSVEADSPLHF. CDR3 coding DNA: TGTGCCAGCAGCGTAGAGGCAGATTCACCCCTCCACTTT. The chain has TRBV9 and TRBJ1-6; the D is unclear. The CDR3 length is 13 residues. Trimming removed 0 bases at V and 8 bases at J, with 6 bases between. Germline CDR1 SGDLS, CDR2 YYNGEE.

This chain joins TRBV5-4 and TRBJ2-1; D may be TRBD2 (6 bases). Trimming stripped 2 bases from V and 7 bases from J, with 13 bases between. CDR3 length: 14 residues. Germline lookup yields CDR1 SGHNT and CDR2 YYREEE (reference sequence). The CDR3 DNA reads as TGTGCCAGCAGCTTTCGGGCGGGGTGGAATGAGCAGTTCTTC. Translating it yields CASSFRAGWNEQFF.

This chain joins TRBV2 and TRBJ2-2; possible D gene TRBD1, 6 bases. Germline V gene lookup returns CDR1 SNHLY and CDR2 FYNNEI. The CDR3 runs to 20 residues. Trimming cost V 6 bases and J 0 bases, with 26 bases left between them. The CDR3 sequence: CASRFTGTQRSNSNTGELFF. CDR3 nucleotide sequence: TGTGCCAGCAGATTTACCGGGACACAACGATCGAATTCGAACACCGGGGAGCTGTTTTTT.

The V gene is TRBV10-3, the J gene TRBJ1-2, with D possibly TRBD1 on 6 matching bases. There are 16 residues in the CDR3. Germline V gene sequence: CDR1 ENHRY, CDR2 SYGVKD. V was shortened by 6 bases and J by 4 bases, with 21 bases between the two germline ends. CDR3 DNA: TGTGCCATCAGCTCCAGGGGCCGCACTGACTCCTATGGCTACACCTTC. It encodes CAISSRGRTDSYGYTF.

CDR3 protein: CAISELQGVSNTEAFF. The CDR3 nucleotides read TGTGCCATCAGTGAGTTACAGGGTGTAAGTAACACTGAAGCTTTCTTT. V and J are TRBV10-3 and TRBJ1-1; the D gene is possibly TRBD1 (6 bases). CDR3 length equals 16 residues. Germline assignment: CDR1 ENHRY and CDR2 SYGVKD. The germline V and J ends were trimmed by 1 base and 2 bases, with 14 bases remaining between them.